These 14 T cell receptor beta chains came from one sample sequenced in a study of CD8+CD57+ T cells in acquired aplastic anemia. CDR3 and TCR beta VDJ profiling relied on genomic DNA as the template. TCRdb fed the reads into MiXCR, producing one record per CDR3 protein. The table lists roughly 50,000 distinct CDR3 sequences, 55% to 75% of them singletons. The sequencing sample was made of sorted CD4+, CD8+, or CD8+CD57+ T cells (not recorded which) from PBMCs. The receptors come from a human donor in good health, serving as a control.

This clonotype has just a few counts. The chain employs TRBV30 and TRBJ2-1, with D perhaps being TRBD1 or TRBD2 (7 bases each). Per germline, CDR1 GTSNPN and CDR2 SVGIG (reference sequence). V lost 5 bases to trimming and J lost 0 bases, with 32 bases between them. This CDR3 region has 21 residues. DNA for the CDR3: TGTGCCTGGGGGTGCACTACAGGGGACTCTATAGCGGGTGGCTCCTACAATGAGCAGTTCTTC. It yields the protein CAWGCTTGDSIAGGSYNEQFF.

V usage is TRBV12-3 or TRBV12-4 and J usage is TRBJ2-1; D might be TRBD1 (5 bases). Deletions cut 8 bases from V and 9 bases from J, with 8 bases between. The CDR3 extends over 10 amino acids. The CDR3 nucleotides read TGTGCCAGCGCGCAGGGTGAGCAGTTCTTC. It yields the protein CASAQGEQFF.

The chain recombines TRBV29-1 with TRBJ1-1, with D possibly matching TRBD1 (5 bases). Trimming pared 6 bases from V and 11 bases from J, leaving 22 bases between. The CDR3 covers 13 residues. Germline V gene lookup returns CDR1 SQVTM and CDR2 ANQGSEA. CDR3 protein: CSVGDSTGRDAFF. The CDR3, as DNA: TGCAGCGTGGGTGACAGTACGGGGAGGGACGCTTTCTTT.

The rearrangement joins TRBV19 to TRBJ2-2; D remains unclear. The CDR3 consists of 12 residues. Deletions cut 5 bases from V and 4 bases from J, with 5 bases between. The germline V gene has CDR1 LNHDA and CDR2 SQIVND (reference sequence). DNA for the CDR3: TGTGCCAGTAGTCACCCCACCGGGGAGCTGTTTTTT. Translation gives CASSHPTGELFF.

The chain couples TRBV20-1 to TRBJ2-2, with D tentatively TRBD2 (6 bases). This CDR3 spans 15 amino acids. Per the germline V gene, CDR1 is DFQATT and CDR2 is SNEGSKA (reference sequence). V lost 0 bases to trimming and J lost 12 bases, with 20 bases between them. For the CDR3, the DNA is TGCAGTGCTAGAGAGGGGACTGGAACACCGGGGAAGCTGTTTTTT. Translation: CSAREGTGTPGKLFF.

The chain recombines TRBV2 with TRBJ1-1; D remains unclear. Germline V lookup: CDR1 SNHLY, CDR2 FYNNEI. V was clipped by 5 bases and J by 5 bases, with 6 bases between them. The length of the CDR3 is 11 residues. The DNA for the CDR3 is TGTGCCAGCAGTACCCATACTGAAGCTTTCTTT. This translates into CASSTHTEAFF. Looking up the rest from reference TRBV2 and TRBJ1-1 gives the full variable domain: EPEVTQTPSHQVTQMGQEVILRCVPISNHLYFYWYRQILGQKVEFLVSFYNNEISEKSEIFDDQFSVERPDGSNFTLKIRSTKLEDSAMYFCASSTHTEAFFGQGTRLTVV.

The V call is TRBV7-9, the J call TRBJ2-1; D tentatively reads TRBD1 or TRBD2 (6 bases each). The CDR3 runs 10 residues. Germline V gene sequence: CDR1 SEHNR, CDR2 FQNEAQ (reference sequence). V lost 6 bases, J lost 13 bases, and 10 bases lay in between. The DNA for the CDR3 is TGTGCCAGCAGGGGGGGCCGCCAGTTCTTC. The encoded protein is CASRGGRQFF.

This clonotype came up once. CDR3 in amino acids: CATSRDSFSYEQYF. The CDR3 nucleotides are TGTGCCACCAGCAGGGACAGCTTCTCCTACGAGCAGTACTTC. The chain carries TRBV15 and TRBJ2-7; possible D gene TRBD1, 6 bases. Looked up from germline, CDR1 is LNHNV and CDR2 is YYDKDF (reference sequence). This CDR3 spans 14 amino acids. V was trimmed by 3 bases and J by 0 bases, leaving 9 bases between them.

The chain carries TRBV7-8 and TRBJ2-7; a possible D gene is TRBD2 (5 bases). Trimming removed 4 bases at V and 3 bases at J, with 10 bases between. Germline values: CDR1 SGHVS, CDR2 FQNEAQ. This CDR3 is 13 amino acids long. The CDR3 DNA reads TGTGCCAGCAGCTCTGACGGGGACTACGAGCAGTACTTC. Translated, it gives CASSSDGDYEQYF.

This chain's CDR3 is CASSLLRGEQFF. In nucleotides, the CDR3 is TGTGCCAGTAGCCTCCTCAGGGGTGAGCAGTTCTTC. The V and J genes are TRBV19 and TRBJ2-1; possible D gene TRBD1, 6 bases. Trimming pared 6 bases from V and 9 bases from J, leaving 12 bases between. CDR3 length: 12 residues. Germline CDR1 and CDR2: LNHDA and SQIVND (reference sequence).

In the case of this clonotype: The junction does not match germline at one end; this may be a read error. The CDR3 region has the DNA TGCAGCGTCGAAGGTCCGGGACTAGCTTACAATGAGCAGTTCTTC. Its translation is CSVEGPGLAYNEQFF. The V and J genes are TRBV29-1 and TRBJ2-1; TRBD2 agrees at 9 bases. Looked up from germline, CDR1 is SQVTM and CDR2 is ANQGSEA. The CDR3 covers 15 residues.

The chain joins TRBV24-1 to TRBJ2-5; the match to TRBD2 covers 9 bases. The CDR3 runs 16 residues. Germline CDR1 is KGHDR and CDR2 is SFDVKD. The V gene end was trimmed by 5 bases and the J gene end by 3 bases; junction bases not matched to a gene: 9. In nucleotides, the CDR3 is TGTGCCACCAGTGGCTCTAGCGGGGATGGGGAAGAGACCCAGTACTTC. This encodes CATSGSSGDGEETQYF.

This clonotype was counted at least ten times. The DNA for the CDR3 is TGTGCCAGCAGTGAATCTGGCTACACCTTC. Translating gives CASSESGYTF. The genes are TRBV25-1 and TRBJ1-2; D is uncertain. Trimming cost V 1 base and J 7 bases, with 1 base left between them. The CDR3 extends over 10 amino acids. Germline values: CDR1 MGHDK, CDR2 SYGVNS.

This rearrangement joins TRBV4-3 to TRBJ1-6; the D gene is possibly TRBD1 (5 bases). Deletions cut 5 bases from V and 8 bases from J, with 13 bases between. The CDR3 length is 14 residues. CDR1 LGHNA and CDR2 YSLEER come from the germline V gene. The CDR3 is CASSAIQGYSPLHF. DNA of the CDR3: TGCGCCAGCAGCGCTATTCAGGGTTATTCACCCCTCCACTTT.